This TCR beta chain was retrieved from a study of graft-versus-host responses after intestinal transplantation. Findings and limits, study-wide: The study associated peak circulating GvH clone levels with early post-transplant HvG declines.

With respect to this clone: As yet, its antigen is unknown.

V lost 4 bases, J lost 6 bases, and 7 bases stayed unmatched. From germline, CDR1 is SGHKS and CDR2 YYEKEE (reference sequence). The CDR3 length is 14 residues. The method was immunoSEQ multiplex PCR; TCRdb's version includes in-frame clones alone and lacks a portion of them. Found here are tens of thousands of clones, 82% of them singletons; the top ten hold over 0.8%. The chain carries TRBV5-5 and TRBJ2-3, with 8 bases matching TRBD2. Material: unstimulated CD8+ T cells sorted from spleen or lymph node cells, obtained before transplant. This clonotype was sampled from a human donor who was the organ donor for an intestinal transplant. CDR3 in amino acids: CASSRPGLADTQYF. The DNA of the CDR3 is TGTGCCAGCAGCCGCCCTGGACTAGCCGATACGCAGTATTTT.